The clone carrying this TCR beta chain was observed a handful of times. The antigen remains undetermined. This sample was included in a study of beta chain features in type 1 diabetes. There was one heparinised blood draw per donor, averaging roughly 110 mL. Researchers reported sorting CD4+ naive, central memory, regulatory and stem cell-like memory cells via CD45RO/CCR7/CD25/CD127/CD95/CD27. Every bit of the isolated RNA underwent reverse transcription, so sequencing read expressed TCRB transcripts. Only in-frame clones appear in the TCRdb table, and some are missing; sequencing was by immunoSEQ multiplex PCR. The sample records tens of thousands of clones, around 40% being singletons. The study, taken as a whole, reports: Moderate yet significant TCRB CDR3 shortening was seen in Type 1 diabetes patients in all four CD4+ subsets.

The CDR3 runs 15 residues. Trimming removed 5 bases from V and 1 base from J, with 14 bases in between. The germline CDR1 and CDR2 sequences are MDHEN and SYDVKM. Sequencing input: Tregs from blood. V and J are TRBV28 and TRBJ1-1, with D maybe TRBD1 (6 bases). The sequence derives from a man between 25 and 39 years old with type 1 diabetes. CDR3 DNA sequence: TGTGCCAGCAGTCGTCCAGGGGTTTCGAACACTGAAGCTTTCTTT. Amino acid sequence: CASSRPGVSNTEAFF.